Listed below are T cell receptor beta chains from one sample, sequenced in a study of blood T cell repertoires in COVID-19. Using immunoSEQ multiplex PCR, the repertoire was profiled, and TCRdb retains in-frame clones only, with some absent. This table holds about 310,000 clones, approximately 90% found once. Sequencing was performed on PBMCs or T cells enriched from blood (not recorded which). Every receptor here comes from a woman aged 35 to 49 who had recovered from COVID-19. Both conserved end residues are part of each CDR3. A D gene is named only where the DNA matches it firmly. Clone size is given for some rows only: seen once, a few or many times, or a class if the clone is expanded.

j_call: TRBJ1-2; v_call: TRBV4-2; d_call: TRBD1; clone_size: NA; cdr3_aa: CASSQVRTGWDYGYTF; cdr3_nt: TGTGCCAGCAGCCAAGTTCGGACAGGTTGGGACTATGGCTACACCTTC
j_call: TRBJ1-1; v_call: TRBV7-2; d_call: TRBD1; clone_size: NA; cdr3_aa: CASSWRQGYTEAFF; cdr3_nt: TGTGCCAGCAGCTGGAGACAGGGTTATACTGAAGCTTTCTTT
j_call: TRBJ2-5; v_call: TRBV2; d_call: NA; clone_size: few; cdr3_aa: CASSGTVQETQYF; cdr3_nt: TGTGCCAGCAGTGGGACAGTCCAAGAGACCCAGTACTTC
j_call: TRBJ1-5; v_call: TRBV7-8; d_call: NA; clone_size: NA; cdr3_aa: CASSTAGGLGSLTQHF; cdr3_nt: TGTGCCAGCAGCACCGCGGGGGGACTGGGCTCATTGACCCAGCATTTT
j_call: TRBJ1-5; v_call: TRBV11-3; d_call: NA; clone_size: NA; cdr3_aa: CASSSGVRGDGQPQHF; cdr3_nt: TGTGCCAGCAGCTCGGGGGTAAGAGGGGACGGTCAGCCCCAGCATTTT
j_call: TRBJ2-3; v_call: TRBV11-3; d_call: TRBD1; clone_size: NA; cdr3_aa: CASSSGTGGTDTQYF; cdr3_nt: TGTGCCAGCAGCTCCGGGACAGGGGGCACAGATACGCAGTATTTT
j_call: TRBJ1-1; v_call: TRBV19; d_call: NA; clone_size: few; cdr3_aa: CASAGTMNTEAFF; cdr3_nt: TGTGCCAGCGCCGGGACAATGAACACTGAAGCTTTCTTT
j_call: TRBJ2-2; v_call: TRBV7-2; d_call: NA; clone_size: NA; cdr3_aa: CASSLGSPTYTGELFF; cdr3_nt: TGTGCCAGCAGCTTAGGTAGTCCCACCTACACCGGGGAGCTGTTTTTT
j_call: TRBJ1-1; v_call: TRBV19; d_call: NA; clone_size: NA; cdr3_aa: CASNQRGGGSTEAFF; cdr3_nt: TGTGCCAGTAACCAAAGGGGCGGTGGAAGTACTGAAGCTTTCTTT
j_call: TRBJ2-2; v_call: TRBV29-1; d_call: TRBD1; clone_size: NA; cdr3_aa: CSVDGQGTGELFF; cdr3_nt: TGCAGCGTTGACGGACAGGGAACCGGGGAGCTGTTTTTT
j_call: TRBJ2-7; v_call: TRBV28; d_call: NA; clone_size: NA; cdr3_aa: CASSLGGIHEQYF; cdr3_nt: TGTGCCAGCAGTTTAGGCGGCATCCACGAGCAGTACTTC
j_call: TRBJ2-3; v_call: TRBV30; d_call: TRBD2; clone_size: NA; cdr3_aa: CAWSLAGGRKDTQYF; cdr3_nt: TGTGCCTGGAGTCTAGCGGGAGGGAGGAAAGATACGCAGTATTTT
j_call: TRBJ1-4; v_call: TRBV29-1; d_call: TRBD1; clone_size: NA; cdr3_aa: CSVGETGGSLNEKLFF; cdr3_nt: TGCAGCGTTGGGGAGACAGGGGGCTCTCTTAATGAAAAACTGTTTTTT
j_call: TRBJ2-7; v_call: TRBV4-3; d_call: NA; clone_size: NA; cdr3_aa: CASSQSWGFGYEQYF; cdr3_nt: TGCGCCAGCAGCCAGTCTTGGGGCTTTGGGTACGAGCAGTACTTC
j_call: TRBJ1-4; v_call: TRBV11-3; d_call: TRBD1; clone_size: NA; cdr3_aa: CASSLTGFNEKLFF; cdr3_nt: TGTGCCAGCAGCTTGACAGGGTTCAATGAAAAACTGTTTTTT
j_call: TRBJ1-5; v_call: TRBV19; d_call: TRBD1; clone_size: NA; cdr3_aa: CASSINYFRGQGVQNQPQHF; cdr3_nt: TGTGCCAGTAGTATAAATTATTTTAGAGGACAGGGCGTGCAAAATCAGCCCCAGCATTTT
j_call: TRBJ2-3; v_call: TRBV27; d_call: NA; clone_size: NA; cdr3_aa: CASSLSWAGSDTQYF; cdr3_nt: TGTGCCAGCAGTTTATCATGGGCGGGGTCAGATACGCAGTATTTT
j_call: TRBJ1-6; v_call: TRBV5-1; d_call: NA; clone_size: NA; cdr3_aa: CASSLEGRVDSPLHF; cdr3_nt: TGCGCCAGCAGCTTGGAGGGCAGGGTGGATTCACCCCTCCACTTT
j_call: TRBJ1-6; v_call: TRBV7-8; d_call: NA; clone_size: NA; cdr3_aa: CASSSTGLDSPLHF; cdr3_nt: TGTGCCAGCAGCTCAACAGGGTTGGATTCACCCCTCCACTTT
j_call: TRBJ1-1; v_call: TRBV4-3; d_call: NA; clone_size: NA; cdr3_aa: CASSQVAGGNTEAFF; cdr3_nt: TGCGCCAGCAGCCAAGTGGCAGGAGGGAACACTGAAGCTTTCTTT
j_call: TRBJ1-2; v_call: TRBV15; d_call: NA; clone_size: NA; cdr3_aa: CATSRDSSGSYGYTF; cdr3_nt: TGTGCCACCAGCAGAGACTCCTCGGGTAGCTATGGCTACACCTTC
j_call: TRBJ1-2; v_call: TRBV24-1; d_call: TRBD1; clone_size: NA; cdr3_aa: CATSRQGYGYTF; cdr3_nt: TGTGCCACCAGTAGACAGGGCTATGGCTACACCTTC
j_call: TRBJ1-6; v_call: TRBV6-5; d_call: TRBD1; clone_size: once; cdr3_aa: CASSYGTGRSPLHF; cdr3_nt: TGTGCCAGCAGTTACGGGACAGGGAGATCACCCCTCCACTTT
j_call: TRBJ1-2; v_call: TRBV5-1; d_call: NA; clone_size: NA; cdr3_aa: CASSYASEGGYTF; cdr3_nt: TGCGCCAGCAGCTACGCCTCAGAGGGAGGCTACACCTTC
j_call: TRBJ2-5; v_call: TRBV19; d_call: NA; clone_size: NA; cdr3_aa: CASSIRTDQETQYF; cdr3_nt: TGTGCCAGTAGTATTCGGACAGATCAAGAGACCCAGTACTTC
j_call: TRBJ2-2; v_call: TRBV29-1; d_call: TRBD1; clone_size: once; cdr3_aa: CSAQEGAGTGELFF; cdr3_nt: TGCAGCGCTCAAGAGGGGGCCGGCACCGGGGAGCTGTTTTTT
j_call: TRBJ1-5; v_call: TRBV10-1; d_call: NA; clone_size: few; cdr3_aa: CASSEWGGKGQPQHF; cdr3_nt: TGCGCCAGCAGTGAATGGGGGGGAAAGGGTCAGCCCCAGCATTTT
j_call: TRBJ2-2; v_call: TRBV7-3; d_call: TRBD1; clone_size: NA; cdr3_aa: CASSSNPGQGRGELFF; cdr3_nt: TGTGCCAGCAGCTCTAACCCGGGACAGGGACGAGGGGAGCTGTTTTTT
j_call: TRBJ2-1; v_call: TRBV28; d_call: TRBD2; clone_size: NA; cdr3_aa: CASSSPGLAGGDEQFF; cdr3_nt: TGTGCCAGCAGTAGCCCGGGACTAGCGGGGGGGGATGAGCAGTTCTTC
j_call: TRBJ1-2; v_call: TRBV27; d_call: TRBD1; clone_size: NA; cdr3_aa: CASVALTGDYGYTF; cdr3_nt: TGTGCCAGTGTAGCGTTGACAGGGGACTATGGCTACACCTTC
j_call: TRBJ1-4; v_call: TRBV10-2; d_call: TRBD1; clone_size: NA; cdr3_aa: CASTAGQRNEKLFF; cdr3_nt: TGCGCCAGCACTGCGGGACAGAGAAATGAAAAACTGTTTTTT
j_call: TRBJ2-1; v_call: TRBV21-1; d_call: NA; clone_size: NA; cdr3_aa: CASSTPEQGAYNEQFF; cdr3_nt: TGTGCCAGCAGCACCCCTGAACAGGGGGCCTACAATGAGCAGTTCTTC
j_call: TRBJ1-1; v_call: TRBV18; d_call: TRBD1; clone_size: NA; cdr3_aa: CASSKGQGARTEAFF; cdr3_nt: TGTGCCAGCTCAAAAGGACAGGGGGCACGGACTGAAGCTTTCTTT
j_call: TRBJ1-1; v_call: TRBV30; d_call: NA; clone_size: NA; cdr3_aa: CAWSVRTFYMNTEAFF; cdr3_nt: TGTGCCTGGAGTGTAAGGACATTTTACATGAACACTGAAGCTTTCTTT
j_call: TRBJ2-1; v_call: TRBV18; d_call: NA; clone_size: NA; cdr3_aa: CASSKAEGPFF; cdr3_nt: TGTGCCAGCTCAAAAGCGGAGGGCCCGTTCTTC
j_call: TRBJ2-2; v_call: TRBV23-1; d_call: TRBD1; clone_size: NA; cdr3_aa: CASSQSPGQGNGELFF; cdr3_nt: TGCGCCAGCAGTCAATCTCCGGGACAGGGTAACGGGGAGCTGTTTTTT
j_call: TRBJ1-1; v_call: TRBV6-1; d_call: NA; clone_size: few; cdr3_aa: CASSEVKRRNTEAFF; cdr3_nt: TGTGCCAGCAGTGAAGTGAAGCGGAGAAACACTGAAGCTTTCTTT
j_call: TRBJ2-3; v_call: TRBV5-4; d_call: TRBD2; clone_size: NA; cdr3_aa: CASSLGQTSGGETDTQYF; cdr3_nt: TGTGCCAGCAGCTTGGGGCAGACTAGCGGGGGGGAAACAGATACGCAGTATTTT
j_call: TRBJ1-4; v_call: TRBV14; d_call: NA; clone_size: NA; cdr3_aa: CASSQRGGQGEKLFF; cdr3_nt: TGTGCCAGCAGCCAAAGGGGGGGGCAGGGTGAAAAACTGTTTTTT
j_call: TRBJ1-3; v_call: TRBV24-1; d_call: NA; clone_size: NA; cdr3_aa: CVAPRGSGNTIYF; cdr3_nt: TGTGTCGCTCCCAGGGGATCTGGAAACACCATATATTTT
j_call: TRBJ2-3; v_call: TRBV5-6; d_call: TRBD2; clone_size: NA; cdr3_aa: CASSSLADLTDTQYF; cdr3_nt: TGTGCCAGCAGCTCACTAGCGGATCTCACAGATACGCAGTATTTT
j_call: TRBJ1-6; v_call: TRBV4-3; d_call: NA; clone_size: NA; cdr3_aa: CASSLRAYNSPLHF; cdr3_nt: TGCGCCAGCAGCCTTCGGGCCTATAATTCACCCCTCCACTTT
j_call: TRBJ1-1; v_call: TRBV5-6; d_call: TRBD1; clone_size: NA; cdr3_aa: CASSPFQDRERGGAFF; cdr3_nt: TGTGCCAGCAGCCCATTCCAGGACAGGGAGCGTGGTGGAGCTTTCTTT
j_call: TRBJ1-1; v_call: TRBV3-1/TRBV3-2; d_call: NA; clone_size: NA; cdr3_aa: CASSQDYGSGAFF; cdr3_nt: TGTGCCAGCAGCCAAGATTATGGGAGTGGGGCTTTCTTT
j_call: TRBJ2-1; v_call: TRBV7-3; d_call: TRBD2; clone_size: NA; cdr3_aa: CASSFSFSGSYNEQFF; cdr3_nt: TGTGCCAGCAGCTTTTCTTTTAGCGGGTCCTACAATGAGCAGTTCTTC
j_call: TRBJ2-2; v_call: TRBV7-2; d_call: TRBD2; clone_size: NA; cdr3_aa: CASSQVLAPTGELFF; cdr3_nt: TGTGCCAGCAGCCAGGTACTAGCGCCCACCGGGGAGCTGTTTTTT
j_call: TRBJ2-7; v_call: TRBV2; d_call: NA; clone_size: NA; cdr3_aa: CASSEWRGGEQYF; cdr3_nt: TGTGCCAGCAGTGAATGGCGGGGTGGCGAGCAGTACTTC
j_call: TRBJ1-4; v_call: TRBV29-1; d_call: TRBD1; clone_size: NA; cdr3_aa: CSAVSGQGLIATNEKLFF; cdr3_nt: TGCAGCGCCGTGTCCGGACAGGGGTTAATTGCAACTAATGAAAAACTGTTTTTT
j_call: TRBJ2-7; v_call: TRBV19; d_call: TRBD1; clone_size: NA; cdr3_aa: CASSPWTGDYEQYF; cdr3_nt: TGTGCCAGTAGTCCGTGGACAGGGGACTACGAGCAGTACTTC
j_call: TRBJ2-7; v_call: TRBV30; d_call: NA; clone_size: NA; cdr3_aa: CAWSPLRDEQYF; cdr3_nt: TGTGCCTGGAGTCCCCTACGGGACGAGCAGTACTTC
j_call: TRBJ1-5; v_call: TRBV6-5; d_call: NA; clone_size: NA; cdr3_aa: CASSSDAGGQPQHF; cdr3_nt: TGTGCCAGCAGTTCCGACGCGGGGGGTCAGCCCCAGCATTTT
j_call: TRBJ2-2; v_call: TRBV15; d_call: NA; clone_size: once; cdr3_aa: CATSILRDTGELFF; cdr3_nt: TGTGCCACCAGCATACTCAGGGACACCGGGGAGCTGTTTTTT
j_call: TRBJ1-2; v_call: TRBV19; d_call: TRBD1; clone_size: NA; cdr3_aa: CASSSTGVGNYGYTF; cdr3_nt: TGTGCCAGTAGCTCGACAGGGGTCGGTAACTATGGCTACACCTTC
j_call: TRBJ1-6; v_call: TRBV3-1/TRBV3-2; d_call: NA; clone_size: NA; cdr3_aa: CASSQDPRQMNSPLHF; cdr3_nt: TGTGCCAGCAGCCAAGATCCTAGACAGATGAATTCACCCCTCCACTTT